These 24 T cell receptor beta chains came from one sample sequenced in a study of blood T cell repertoires in COVID-19. Some clones are missing from TCRdb's copy, which holds only in-frame ones; the method was immunoSEQ multiplex PCR. Here the sample spans approximately 400,000 clones, about nine tenths being singletons. Sequencing was performed on peripheral blood. These receptors came from a woman aged 45 to 65 with COVID-19, enrolled during active disease.

J is TRBJ2-1 and V is TRBV4-1, with D tentatively TRBD1 (6 bases). V dropped 4 bases and J dropped 6 bases, with 19 bases sitting between them. Germline CDR1 reads MGHRA; CDR2 reads YSYEKL. The CDR3 runs to 16 residues. CDR3 amino acids: CASSPRGRGSSNEQFF. The CDR3 region has the DNA TGCGCCAGCAGCCCACGTGGCAGGGGAAGTAGCAATGAGCAGTTCTTC.

CDR3 in DNA: TGTGCCACCAGTGACCTAGCAGCGAATGAGCAGTTCTTC. This encodes CATSDLAANEQFF. The J gene is TRBJ2-1, the V gene TRBV24-1, with TRBD2 as a possible D gene (5 bases). The CDR3 has 13 amino acids. The V end lost 4 bases, the J end lost 7 bases, and 10 bases lay between the germline ends. Per germline, CDR1 KGHDR and CDR2 SFDVKD.

V gene TRBV12-3 or TRBV12-4 combines with J gene TRBJ1-2, with D perhaps TRBD1 (5 bases). Trimming took 6 bases from V and 8 from J, leaving 13 bases between them. This CDR3 has 12 residues. CDR3 DNA sequence: TGTGCCAGCAGGGAGGGACTATCGGGCTACACCTTC. It codes for CASREGLSGYTF.

The rearrangement links TRBV12-3 or TRBV12-4 to TRBJ2-3, with TRBD1 matching 7 bases. V trimming: 6 bases; J trimming: 14 bases; junction bases outside the gene matches: 11. The CDR3 runs 12 residues. CDR3 DNA sequence: TGTGCCAGCAGACTTGAGGGGGCCCCTCCGTATTTT. Amino acid sequence: CASRLEGAPPYF.

Comments on this clone: Additional DNA sequences in this sample encode the identical CDR3. The chain combines TRBV30 with TRBJ1-1, with 7 nucleotides matching TRBD1. V gave up 1 base and J gave up 0 bases; unmatched junction bases: 2. The CDR3 contains 14 residues. Germline loops: CDR1 GTSNPN, CDR2 SVGIG (reference sequence). CDR3 DNA sequence: TGTGCCTGGAGTGCAGACAGGGTGAACACTGAAGCTTTCTTT. Translating it yields CAWSADRVNTEAFF.

The chain is built from TRBV5-6 and TRBJ1-2; no clear D gene. This CDR3 comprises 16 residues. Germline V CDR1 and CDR2: SGHDT, YYEEEE. Trimming took 6 bases from V and 6 from J, leaving 24 bases between them. CDR3 sequence: CASTSYGESTWDGYTF. The CDR3, as DNA: TGTGCCAGCACCTCCTATGGGGAGTCGACGTGGGATGGCTACACCTTC.

This clone was seen repeatedly, ten times or more. The gene calls are TRBV4-2 and TRBJ2-7; no reliable D call. CDR1 and CDR2 from the germline V gene are LGHNA and YNFKEQ. There are 15 residues in the CDR3. V lost 0 bases to trimming and J lost 2 bases, with 11 bases between them. CDR3 DNA: TGTGCCAGCAGCCAAGACGTGGCCGAAGCCTACGAGCAGTACTTC. Protein sequence: CASSQDVAEAYEQYF.

The J gene is TRBJ1-4, the V gene TRBV6-5; D gene ambiguous. V was pared by 9 bases and J by 4 bases, with 9 bases between. The germline CDR1 and CDR2 sequences are MNHEY and SVGAGI. The CDR3 is made up of 12 amino acids. DNA for the CDR3: TGTGCCAGTGCAGATATTAATGAAAAACTGTTTTTT. Translated, it gives CASADINEKLFF.

This clone was found once. The chain links TRBV21-1 to TRBJ2-7; TRBD1 reflects the table's D call only, with no check against the DNA. TRBV21-1 is an annotated pseudogene. The CDR3 consists of 13 residues. The CDR3 DNA sequence: TGTGCCACCATAACACACAGCTCCTACGAGCAGTACTTC. Translation: CATITHSSYEQYF.

V is TRBV5-1 and J is TRBJ1-1; weak D call: TRBD1 (5 bases). This CDR3 region has 14 residues. The germline V gene encodes CDR1 SGHRS and CDR2 YFSETQ. Between the trimmed V and J ends, which lost 5 bases and 7 bases, there was a span of 18 bases. The CDR3 nucleotides read TGCGCCAGCAGTTTACGTGGCAGGGAGGATGAAGCTTTCTTT. This gives the protein CASSLRGREDEAFF.

The V and J genes are TRBV5-1 and TRBJ2-6; TRBD1 matches at 7 bases. Germline CDR1 reads SGHRS; CDR2 reads YFSETQ. This CDR3 spans 15 amino acids. The V gene end was trimmed by 4 bases and the J gene end by 4 bases; junction bases not matched to a gene: 5. CDR3 sequence (DNA): TGCGCCAGCAGCACAACAGGGGCAGGGGCCAACGTCCTGACTTTC. Its translation: CASSTTGAGANVLTF. Full variable domain (remainder filled in from reference TRBV5-1 and TRBJ2-6): KAGVTQTPRYLIKTRGQQVTLSCSPISGHRSVSWYQQTPGQGLQFLFEYFSETQRNKGNFPGRFSGRQFSNSRSEMNVSTLELGDSALYLCASSTTGAGANVLTFGAGSRLTVL.

J is TRBJ2-1 and V is TRBV19, with 10 bases that match TRBD2. The ends lost 3 bases at V and 5 bases at J; junction bases unmatched: 7. Per germline, CDR1 LNHDA and CDR2 SQIVND (reference sequence). The CDR3 sequence is 16 residues long. For the CDR3, the DNA is TGTGCCAGTAGTATTTCTAGCGGGGGCCCGAACAATGAGCAGTTCTTC. Translation gives CASSISSGGPNNEQFF. The full variable domain, its missing parts supplied by reference TRBV19 and TRBJ2-1, is DGGITQSPKYLFRKEGQNVTLSCEQNLNHDAMYWYRQDPGQGLRLIYYSQIVNDFQKGDIAEGYSVSREKKESFPLTVTSAQKNPTAFYLCASSISSGGPNNEQFFGPGTRLTVL.

J is TRBJ1-5 and V is TRBV12-3 or TRBV12-4; 7 bases agree with TRBD1. CDR3 length: 13 amino acids. J gave up 7 bases and V 6 bases, and 6 bases lay outside the gene matches. The CDR3 is CASSWDSSQPQHF. As DNA, the CDR3 is TGTGCCAGCAGCTGGGACAGTAGCCAGCCCCAGCATTTT.

The gene calls are TRBV6-5 and TRBJ1-2; 9 nucleotides line up with TRBD1. Germline CDR1 MNHEY, CDR2 SVGAGI. The CDR3 is made up of 14 amino acids. The ends lost 7 bases at V and 2 bases at J; junction bases unmatched: 5. The CDR3, as DNA: TGTGCCAGCACCTCGGGGACAGGGAACTATGGCTACACCTTC. It encodes CASTSGTGNYGYTF.

V is TRBV5-6 and J is TRBJ2-7; D is perhaps TRBD2 (6 bases). CDR3 length: 14 residues. Trimming removed 4 bases at V and 3 bases at J, with 14 bases between. CDR1 and CDR2 (germline): SGHDT, YYEEEE. Here the CDR3 DNA reads TGTGCCAGCAGCACGGAAGGCGGGGACTACGAGCAGTACTTC. Protein product: CASSTEGGDYEQYF.

The rearrangement uses TRBV11-2 and TRBJ2-7; D uncertain. CDR1 SGHAT and CDR2 FQNNGV come from the germline V gene. V gave up 4 bases and J gave up 0 bases, with 4 bases separating them. The CDR3 is made up of 12 amino acids. The CDR3 here is CASSSSSYEQYF. CDR3 bases: TGTGCCAGCAGCTCCAGCTCCTACGAGCAGTACTTC.

The genes are TRBV6-5 and TRBJ2-3, with 10 bases matching TRBD2. The CDR3 spans 15 residues. The germline V gene has CDR1 MNHEY and CDR2 SVGAGI. Germline trimming cut 6 bases from V and 5 bases from J; bases unmatched to any gene: 8. CDR3 loop: CASRIAGGEGDTQYF. The CDR3 DNA is TGTGCCAGCAGGATAGCGGGGGGCGAGGGAGATACGCAGTATTTT.

This clone was seen more than once but under ten times. This chain uses TRBV5-1 with TRBJ1-1, with D possibly being TRBD1 (5 bases). Trimming took off 5 bases at V and 1 base at J, with 6 bases between the two ends. This CDR3 has 12 amino acids. CDR1 and CDR2 (germline): SGHRS, YFSETQ. CDR3 in DNA: TGCGCCAGCAGGGACACGAACACTGAAGCTTTCTTT. It codes for CASRDTNTEAFF.

J is TRBJ1-5 and V is TRBV4-1; D not resolved. V was cut by 1 base and J by 0 bases, with 10 bases left in between. The germline CDR1 and CDR2 sequences are MGHRA and YSYEKL. The CDR3 contains 16 residues. This CDR3 reads CASSQGRFYSNQPQHF. CDR3 DNA sequence: TGCGCCAGCAGCCAAGGGAGATTCTATAGCAATCAGCCCCAGCATTTT.

This clone was picked up one time. The rearrangement uses TRBV20-1 and TRBJ2-7, with 8 positions matching TRBD2. Germline CDR1 is DFQATT and CDR2 is SNEGSKA (reference sequence). Germline trimming cut 3 bases from V and 2 bases from J; bases unmatched to any gene: 12. The CDR3 loop spans 16 amino acids. The CDR3 nucleotides read TGCAGTGCTAGTCCCCCCCGGGGACTAGGAGCCTACGAGCAGTACTTC. Translation gives CSASPPRGLGAYEQYF.

This clone was seen only a few times. V usage is TRBV9 and J usage is TRBJ1-2; D not certain. V was clipped by 5 bases and J by 6 bases, with 11 bases between them. Germline V gene lookup returns CDR1 SGDLS and CDR2 YYNGEE. This CDR3 spans 12 amino acids. The CDR3 coding sequence is TGTGCCAGCAGTGCATCGGTCCATGGCTACACCTTC. It yields the protein CASSASVHGYTF.

V and J are TRBV11-2 and TRBJ1-1; no firm D call. This CDR3 has 15 residues. The germline gives CDR1 SGHAT, CDR2 FQNNGV. The germline V and J ends were trimmed by 5 bases and 0 bases, with 13 bases remaining between them. The CDR3: CASSPPRTLNTEAFF. DNA of the CDR3: TGTGCCAGCAGCCCCCCCCGGACTTTGAACACTGAAGCTTTCTTT.

V and J are TRBV7-9 and TRBJ1-5; 8 nucleotides match TRBD1. V trimming: 1 base; J trimming: 4 bases; junction bases outside the gene matches: 9. The germline gives CDR1 SEHNR, CDR2 FQNEAQ (reference sequence). There are 17 residues in the CDR3. The CDR3 sequence: CASSLDQTGGWNQPQHF. CDR3 bases: TGTGCCAGCAGCTTAGACCAAACAGGGGGTTGGAATCAGCCCCAGCATTTT.

J is TRBJ1-2 and V is TRBV2, with D maybe TRBD1 (6 bases). The CDR3 has 14 residues. Per the germline V gene, CDR1 is SNHLY and CDR2 is FYNNEI. V lost 7 bases to trimming and J lost 2 bases, with 14 bases between them. CDR3 coding DNA: TGTGCCAGCATTCAGGACAGCAGAAACTATGGCTACACCTTC. This translates into CASIQDSRNYGYTF.